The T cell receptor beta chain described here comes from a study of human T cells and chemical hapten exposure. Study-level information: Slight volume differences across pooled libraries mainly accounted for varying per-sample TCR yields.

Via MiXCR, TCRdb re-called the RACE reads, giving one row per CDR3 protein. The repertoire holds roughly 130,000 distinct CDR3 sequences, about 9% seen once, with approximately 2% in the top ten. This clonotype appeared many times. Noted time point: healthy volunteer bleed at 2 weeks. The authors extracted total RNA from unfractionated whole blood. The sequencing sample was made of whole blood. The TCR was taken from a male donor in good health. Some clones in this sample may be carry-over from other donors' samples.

In nucleotides, the CDR3 is TGTGCCAGCACCTCACAGACTAGCGGGAGGGACAATGAGCAGTTCTTC. This codes for CASTSQTSGRDNEQFF. The J gene is TRBJ2-1, the V gene TRBV28; 14 bases fit TRBD2. CDR1 is MDHEN, CDR2 SYDVKM, per germline. This CDR3 is built from 16 residues. V shed 7 bases, J shed 5 bases, and the junction held 7 bases outside the gene matches.